This T cell receptor beta chain was recorded in a study of cytomegalovirus exposure and HLA in healthy donors. Remarks on this clone: The antigen remains undetermined.

The PCR was carried out with 60 Vbeta primers and 13 Jbeta primers. Sequencing was performed with immunoSEQ multiplex PCR; in TCRdb, only in-frame clones are kept and a portion is missing. This sample carries 75,000 to 90,000 clones, around 79% of them seen once, and the ten largest clones take 3.5% to 5.5%. V lost 2 bases and J 5 bases, leaving 9 bases between the germline ends. This CDR3 contains 13 residues. Germline CDR1 is MGHDK and CDR2 is SYGVNS. Study-level points and caveats: The study designated some 180 TCR beta chains cytomegalovirus-associated. Using a false discovery rate of 0.05, a later analysis showed that 16,000 or so TCR beta sequences were associated with HLA alleles. Clonal expansion, a later analysis showed, was greater in HLA-associated TCR beta chains than in equally common others.

The sample taken for sequencing was PBMCs. The TCR was taken from a man between 40 and 49 years old in good health and CMV-seronegative. The gene calls are TRBV25-1 and TRBJ2-5; no definite D call. As DNA, the CDR3 is TGTGCCAGCAGTGAAACGGTCCTGGAGACCCAGTACTTC. It yields the protein CASSETVLETQYF.